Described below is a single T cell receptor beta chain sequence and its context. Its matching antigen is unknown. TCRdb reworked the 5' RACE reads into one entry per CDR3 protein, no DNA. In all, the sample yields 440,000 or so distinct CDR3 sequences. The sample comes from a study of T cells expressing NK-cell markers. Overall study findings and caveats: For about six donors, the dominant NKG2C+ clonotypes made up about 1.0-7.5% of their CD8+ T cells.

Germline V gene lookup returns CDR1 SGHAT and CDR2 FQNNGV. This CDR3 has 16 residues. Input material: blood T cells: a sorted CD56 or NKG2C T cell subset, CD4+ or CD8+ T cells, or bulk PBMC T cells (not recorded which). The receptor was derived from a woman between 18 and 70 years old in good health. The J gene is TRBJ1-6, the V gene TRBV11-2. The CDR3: CASSPFTFAHNSPLHF. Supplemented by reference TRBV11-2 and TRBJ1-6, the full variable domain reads EAGVAQSPRYKIIEKRQSVAFWCNPISGHATLYWYQQILGQGPKLLIQFQNNGVVDDSQLPKDRFSAERLKGVDSTLKIQPAKLEDSAVYLCASSPFTFAHNSPLHFGNGTRLTVT.